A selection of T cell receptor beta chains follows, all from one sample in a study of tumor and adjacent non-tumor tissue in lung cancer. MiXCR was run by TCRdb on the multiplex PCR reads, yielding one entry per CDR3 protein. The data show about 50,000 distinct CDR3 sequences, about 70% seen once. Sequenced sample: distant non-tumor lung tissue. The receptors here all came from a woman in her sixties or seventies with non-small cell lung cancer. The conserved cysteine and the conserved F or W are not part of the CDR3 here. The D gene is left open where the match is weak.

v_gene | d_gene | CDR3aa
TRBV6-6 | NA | ASNRQTRGDYEQY
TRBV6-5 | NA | ASLPGTSDERLF
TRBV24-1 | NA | ATRPGTSQPQH
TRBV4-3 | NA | AGSHLISGNCNEQF
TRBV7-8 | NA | ASSTTAANEKLF
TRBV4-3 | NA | ASSLGDSGANVLI
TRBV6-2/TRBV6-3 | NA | ASSYLATRTDTQY
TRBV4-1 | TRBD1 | ASSHTGTESPLY
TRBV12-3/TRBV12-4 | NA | AIRVGGENSPLH
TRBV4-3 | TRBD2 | ASSQGTSGTDKHY
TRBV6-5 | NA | ASSNPQAIESETF
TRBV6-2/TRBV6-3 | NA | ASSYDERETQY
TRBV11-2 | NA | ASSLEMTEQY
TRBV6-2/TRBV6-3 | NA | ASSYDLQDMQY
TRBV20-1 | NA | SARDLEGVRNEQF
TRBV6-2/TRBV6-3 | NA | ASRAWDGNLNTGELF
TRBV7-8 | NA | ASNPWFQDGYT
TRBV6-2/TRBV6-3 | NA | ASSLPGETSGRDTQY
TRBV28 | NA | TSSLLPPIYTEAF
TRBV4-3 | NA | ASSARIQYAYNEQF
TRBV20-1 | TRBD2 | SVGTISETRY
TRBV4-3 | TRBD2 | DSSQGTSGADTLY
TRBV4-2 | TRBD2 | ASRQDWEGYSTDTQY
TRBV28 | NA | ASSYTGSGRDEQY
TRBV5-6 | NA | ASKRGDADTQY
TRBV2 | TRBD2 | ASSEDSGGAKNIQY
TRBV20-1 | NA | SGTRDSGRGQPQH
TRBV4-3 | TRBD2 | ANSQGTSGTDTQY
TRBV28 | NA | ASSPSGGGRTAGKNIQY
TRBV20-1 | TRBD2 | SAPRGAGPDYEQY
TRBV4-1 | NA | ATSQVGIGDYCYT
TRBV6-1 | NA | ASSEMSYPGELF
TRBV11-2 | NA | ASSSAGTIYQVSYEQY
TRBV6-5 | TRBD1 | ASTRSGTAEETQY
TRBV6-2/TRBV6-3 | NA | ASSYEGETQY
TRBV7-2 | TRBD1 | ARSTSGTGLEQY
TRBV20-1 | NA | SVAAGVSSYEQY
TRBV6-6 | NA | ASNGGNEKLF
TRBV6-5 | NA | ATDSGLPSLVNEQF
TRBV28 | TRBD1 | AGTLPGQGSTEAF
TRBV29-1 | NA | SVERPTGDVETQY
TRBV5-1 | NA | ASSFGRGEEELF
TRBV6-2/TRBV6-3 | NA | GSSYYVQNTQY
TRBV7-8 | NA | ASRCQDSGNSPRH
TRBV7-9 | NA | ASSSFSGYTDTQY
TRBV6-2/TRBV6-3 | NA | VSSYSLASLNNEQF
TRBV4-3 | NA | ASSQERYYYEQY
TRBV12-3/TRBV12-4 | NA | ASSPRTGTIGELF
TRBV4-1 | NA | ASSQDSETGAAYT
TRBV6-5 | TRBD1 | ASRPSRDRDGNIQY